These 16 T cell receptor beta chains share one sample of origin, sequenced in a study of blood T cell repertoires in COVID-19. The data were produced by immunoSEQ multiplex PCR, yet TCRdb's version contains in-frame clones alone and is incomplete. The sample includes around 700,000 clones, around 89% of them seen just once. The source material was peripheral blood. Receptors originate from a woman in her late teens or twenties with acute or convalescent COVID-19.

V gene TRBV19 combines with J gene TRBJ1-5, with a tentative D call TRBD1 (6 bases). The CDR3 is 14 amino acids. Trimming shortened V by 3 bases and J by 7 bases, and 13 bases separated the two germline ends. Germline CDR1 and CDR2: LNHDA and SQIVND (reference sequence). The CDR3 region has the DNA TGTGCCAGTAGTATGTTGGGGGCAAGGCAGCCCCAGCATTTT. Amino acid sequence: CASSMLGARQPQHF.

The CDR3 region is CASSQDFRVSHGYTF. The CDR3 DNA is TGCGCCAGCAGCCAAGATTTTCGGGTGTCGCATGGCTACACCTTC. The chain employs TRBV4-3 and TRBJ1-2; D remains ambiguous. Germline assignment: CDR1 LGHNA and CDR2 YSLEER. The ends were cut back, 0 bases at V and 6 bases at J, with 14 bases in the middle. The CDR3 spans 15 residues.

This chain joins TRBV29-1 and TRBJ1-1; D call uncertain. This CDR3 has 13 amino acids. Germline-derived CDR1 and CDR2 are SQVTM and ANQGSEA. Between the trimmed V and J ends, which lost 3 bases and 4 bases, there was a span of 12 bases. The CDR3 DNA reads as TGCAGCGTTGAGTGGCGGGAGGCCACTGAAGCTTTCTTT. Its translation: CSVEWREATEAFF. Drawing the rest from reference TRBV29-1 and TRBJ1-1, the complete variable domain is SAVISQKPSRDICQRGTSLTIQCQVDSQVTMMFWYRQQPGQSLTLIATANQGSEATYESGFVIDKFPISRPNLTFSTLTVSNMSPEDSSIYLCSVEWREATEAFFGQGTRLTVV.

The rearrangement joins TRBV7-9 to TRBJ1-1; D call uncertain. Germline V gene lookup returns CDR1 SEHNR and CDR2 FQNEAQ (reference sequence). This CDR3 contains 12 residues. Deletions cut 3 bases from V and 7 bases from J, with 9 bases between. The CDR3 DNA follows: TGTGCCAGCAGCTTGGCCTCCAATGAAGCTTTCTTT. Translated: CASSLASNEAFF. Together with reference TRBV7-9 and TRBJ1-1, the CDR3 gives the full variable domain: DTGVSQNPRHKITKRGQNVTFRCDPISEHNRLYWYRQTLGQGPEFLTYFQNEAQLEKSRLLSDRFSAERPKGSFSTLEIQRTEQGDSAMYLCASSLASNEAFFGQGTRLTVV.

The chain recombines TRBV4-1 with TRBJ1-1, with 8 bases lining up with TRBD1. The germline gives CDR1 MGHRA, CDR2 YSYEKL. This CDR3 contains 15 residues. The trim removed 7 bases at V and 1 base at J, leaving 8 bases unmatched. In DNA form, the CDR3 reads TGCGCCAGCACCCTGATACAGGGGGAGAACACTGAAGCTTTCTTT. Protein: CASTLIQGENTEAFF.

This clone was detected a few times. This sequence joins TRBV21-1 and TRBJ2-2; TRBD2 reflects the table's D call only, with no check against the DNA. TRBV21-1 is a known pseudogene. This CDR3 contains 14 residues. The CDR3 nucleotides are TGTGCCAGCGACGGGACTAGCGAAACCGGGGAGCTGTTTTTT. Amino acids: CASDGTSETGELFF.

The CDR3 loop is CASSVGSDRGNQPQHF. The CDR3 bases are TGTGCCAGCAGCGTAGGTTCGGACAGGGGAAATCAGCCCCAGCATTTT. This chain uses TRBV9 with TRBJ1-5; 9 positions match TRBD1. J gave up 4 bases and V 0 bases, and 5 bases lay outside the gene matches. The CDR3 is 16 amino acids. Per the germline V gene, CDR1 is SGDLS and CDR2 is YYNGEE.

In its sample, this clone was seen a few times. CDR3 nucleotide sequence: TGTGCCTGGAGTGTGTCAGGGGGAGAAAAACTGTTTTTT. This codes for CAWSVSGGEKLFF. The chain has TRBV30 and TRBJ1-4; 7 nucleotides align to TRBD1. Germline CDR1 reads GTSNPN; CDR2 reads SVGIG (reference sequence). Trimming took 0 bases from V and 8 from J; bases not matched to a gene: 3. This CDR3 comprises 13 residues.

The V gene is TRBV3-1 (or the pseudogene TRBV3-2), the J gene TRBJ1-1; maybe TRBD1 (6 bases). Germline V CDR1 and CDR2: LGHDT, YNNKEL (reference sequence). The germline V and J ends were trimmed by 0 bases and 4 bases, with 9 bases remaining between them. This CDR3 has 14 amino acids. CDR3 DNA sequence: TGTGCCAGCAGCCAAGAAACAGGGCGCACTGAAGCTTTCTTT. It yields the protein CASSQETGRTEAFF.

The V gene is TRBV5-6, the J gene TRBJ2-3, with no clear D. The CDR3 loop spans 18 amino acids. Germline CDR1 SGHDT, CDR2 YYEEEE. V lost 1 base and J lost 5, with 23 bases in between. CDR3 in amino acids: CASSLFFFRDTSLDTQYF. The DNA for the CDR3 is TGTGCCAGCAGCTTGTTTTTTTTTCGTGACACGAGTCTAGATACGCAGTATTTT. The full variable domain, in which reference TRBV5-6 and TRBJ2-3 provide the parts outside the CDR3, is DAGVTQSPTHLIKTRGQQVTLRCSPKSGHDTVSWYQQALGQGPQFIFQYYEEEERQRGNFPDRFSGHQFPNYSSELNVNALLLGDSALYLCASSLFFFRDTSLDTQYFGPGTRLTVL.

The chain links TRBV9 to TRBJ1-5; D may be TRBD1 (6 bases). The V gene's germline CDR1 is SGDLS and CDR2 YYNGEE. V lost 3 bases to trimming and J lost 4 bases, with 8 bases between them. This CDR3 spans 13 amino acids. In nucleotides, the CDR3 is TGTGCCAGCAGCGGCAGGGGTAATCAGCCCCAGCATTTT. This codes for CASSGRGNQPQHF.

This clone appeared once. The chain employs TRBV28 and TRBJ1-5; 11 bases align to TRBD1. The CDR3 covers 19 residues. V was clipped by 5 bases and J by 2 bases; unmatched bases: 14. CDR1 and CDR2 from the germline V gene are MDHEN and SYDVKM. This CDR3 is CASSRPPGQGGEGNQPQHF. CDR3 sequence (DNA): TGTGCCAGCAGTCGACCACCGGGACAGGGGGGGGAGGGCAATCAGCCCCAGCATTTT.

The chain recombines TRBV19 with TRBJ1-5; 10 bases line up with TRBD1. Germline V gives CDR1 LNHDA, CDR2 SQIVND (reference sequence). J was trimmed by 3 bases and V by 7 bases; bases with no gene match: 6. The CDR3 has 15 residues. The CDR3 sequence is CASTRQGAVNQPQHF. The CDR3 DNA is TGTGCCAGTACCCGACAGGGGGCTGTCAATCAGCCCCAGCATTTT.

The rearrangement links TRBV29-1 to TRBJ1-2; 8 nucleotides line up with TRBD1. In germline, CDR1 is SQVTM, CDR2 ANQGSEA. The CDR3 consists of 15 residues. V lost 3 bases to trimming and J lost 2 bases; unmatched junction nucleotides: 8. CDR3 nucleotides: TGCAGCGTTGATTTGGACAGGGAGGGCAACTATGGCTACACCTTC. Its protein product is CSVDLDREGNYGYTF.

The V and J genes are TRBV11-2 and TRBJ1-2; 9 nucleotides match TRBD1. Germline assignment: CDR1 SGHAT and CDR2 FQNNGV. The CDR3 totals 15 residues. With 4 bases clipped from V and 2 bases from J, the junction kept 5 bases outside the gene matches. This chain's CDR3 is CASSSQGTGNYGYTF. In nucleotides, the CDR3 is TGTGCCAGCAGCTCCCAAGGGACAGGGAACTATGGCTACACCTTC. Full variable domain (remainder filled in from reference TRBV11-2 and TRBJ1-2): EAGVAQSPRYKIIEKRQSVAFWCNPISGHATLYWYQQILGQGPKLLIQFQNNGVVDDSQLPKDRFSAERLKGVDSTLKIQPAKLEDSAVYLCASSSQGTGNYGYTFGSGTRLTVV.

The chain employs TRBV9 and TRBJ1-1; the D is unclear. Germline V gene lookup returns CDR1 SGDLS and CDR2 YYNGEE. V lost 1 base, J lost 4 bases, and 11 bases lay in between. CDR3 length: 14 residues. The CDR3 here is CASSVLPAGTEAFF. The CDR3 DNA reads TGTGCCAGCAGCGTACTTCCGGCGGGCACTGAAGCTTTCTTT.